A selection of T cell receptor beta chains follows, all from one sample in a study of blood T cells in healthy people across ages. Via MiXCR, TCRdb re-called the 5' RACE reads, giving one row per CDR3 protein. The sample carries around 1,600,000 distinct CDR3 sequences, about 45% recorded once. The sample comprised blood. The receptors here all came from a woman aged 18-30 years in good health. CDR3s include the opening cysteine and the closing phenylalanine or tryptophan. The order of the fields is V gene, CDR3 protein.

TRBV20-1	CSARVLLDTNIQYF
TRBV7-9	CASNREGGTEAFF
TRBV20-1	CSAASGSYEQYF
TRBV21-1	CASTSAPTLCGPFYNEQFF
TRBV29-1	CSVPLTGSGYTF
TRBV20-1	CSARDPRGWEKLFF
TRBV6-5	CPSSYSTGWDEKLFF
TRBV6-5	CASSYSTATYNEQYF
TRBV18	CASSSIGTGLSYEQYF
TRBV4-1	CASSPRLAGLSGEQFF
TRBV20-1	CSATAVTEEQFF
TRBV7-2	CASSLALTQGETQYF
TRBV6-5	CASSYIDSGQKQYF
TRBV28	CASSLPTGGNTEAFF
TRBV10-3	CAISALDPVYGYTF
TRBV6-5	CASSPDREFQETQYF
TRBV4-1	CASSHIKSSYNEQFF
TRBV12-3/TRBV12-4	CASSHTGGNEQYF
TRBV4-3	CASSQEIRPGSYGYTF
TRBV19	CASSPSGQGATGTEAFF
TRBV11-2	CASRNNRDRNSPLHF
TRBV20-1	CSARFSGNNEQFF
TRBV6-5	CASRNRGDSPLHF
TRBV20-1	CSATQALNTEAFF
TRBV20-1	CSGVTGGGTDTQYF
TRBV9	CASSVEHRGEQFF